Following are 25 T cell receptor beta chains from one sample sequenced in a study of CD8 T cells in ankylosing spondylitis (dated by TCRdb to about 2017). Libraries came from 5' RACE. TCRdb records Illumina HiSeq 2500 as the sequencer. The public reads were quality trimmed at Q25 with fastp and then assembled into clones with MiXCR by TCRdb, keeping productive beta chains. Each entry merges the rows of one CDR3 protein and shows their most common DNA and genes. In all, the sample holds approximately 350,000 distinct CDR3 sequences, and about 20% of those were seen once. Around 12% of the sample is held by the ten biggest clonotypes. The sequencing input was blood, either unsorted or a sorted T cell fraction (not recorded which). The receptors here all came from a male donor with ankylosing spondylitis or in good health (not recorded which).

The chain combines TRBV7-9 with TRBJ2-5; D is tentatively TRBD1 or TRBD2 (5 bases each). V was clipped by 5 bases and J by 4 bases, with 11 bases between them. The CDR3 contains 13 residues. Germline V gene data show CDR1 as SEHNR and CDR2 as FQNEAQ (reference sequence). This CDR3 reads CASSAGTGETQYF. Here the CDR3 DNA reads TGTGCCAGCAGCGCAGGGACGGGAGAGACCCAGTACTTC.

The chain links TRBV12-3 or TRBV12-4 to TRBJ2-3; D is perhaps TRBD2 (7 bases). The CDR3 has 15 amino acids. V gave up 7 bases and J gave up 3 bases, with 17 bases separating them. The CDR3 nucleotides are TGTGCCAGCATCCTAGGGAGGGGGTTAACAGATACGCAGTATTTT. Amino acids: CASILGRGLTDTQYF.

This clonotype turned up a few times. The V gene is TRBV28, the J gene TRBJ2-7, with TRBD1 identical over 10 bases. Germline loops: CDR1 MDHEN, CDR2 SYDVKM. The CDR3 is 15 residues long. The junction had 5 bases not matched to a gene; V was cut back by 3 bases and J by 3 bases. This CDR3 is CASSFLDRGIYEQYF. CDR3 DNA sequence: TGTGCCAGCAGTTTCCTGGACAGGGGGATCTACGAGCAGTACTTC.

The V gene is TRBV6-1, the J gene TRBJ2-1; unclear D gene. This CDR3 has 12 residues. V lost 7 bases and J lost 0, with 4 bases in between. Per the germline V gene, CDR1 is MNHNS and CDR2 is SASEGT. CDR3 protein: CASIPSYNEQFF. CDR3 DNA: TGTGCCAGCATACCCTCCTACAATGAGCAGTTCTTC.

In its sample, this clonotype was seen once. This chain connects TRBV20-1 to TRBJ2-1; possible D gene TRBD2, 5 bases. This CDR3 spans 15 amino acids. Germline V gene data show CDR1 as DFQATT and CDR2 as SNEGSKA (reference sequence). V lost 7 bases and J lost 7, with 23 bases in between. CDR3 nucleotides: TGCAGTGGCGAGGAGGCAGGACGGGGTATGAATGAGCAGTTCTTC. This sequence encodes CSGEEAGRGMNEQFF.

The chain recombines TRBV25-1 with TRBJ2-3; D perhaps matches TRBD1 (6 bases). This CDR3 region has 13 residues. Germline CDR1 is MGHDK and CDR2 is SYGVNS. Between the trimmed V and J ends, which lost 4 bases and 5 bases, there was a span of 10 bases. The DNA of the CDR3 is TGTGCCAGCAGTGCAGGGGTACAAGATACGCAGTATTTT. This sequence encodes CASSAGVQDTQYF.

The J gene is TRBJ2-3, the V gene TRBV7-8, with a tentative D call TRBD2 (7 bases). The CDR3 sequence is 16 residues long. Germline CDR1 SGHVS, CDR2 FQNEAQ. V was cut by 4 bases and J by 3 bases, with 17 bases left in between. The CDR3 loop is CASSSVGGRETDTQYF. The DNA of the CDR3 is TGTGCCAGCAGCTCGGTCGGGGGGCGGGAGACAGATACGCAGTATTTT. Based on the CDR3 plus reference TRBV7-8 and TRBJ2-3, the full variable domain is GAGVSQSPRYKVAKRGQDVALRCDPISGHVSLFWYQQALGQGPEFLTYFQNEAQLDKSGLPSDRFFAERPEGSVSTLKIQRTQQEDSAVYLCASSSVGGRETDTQYFGPGTRLTVL.

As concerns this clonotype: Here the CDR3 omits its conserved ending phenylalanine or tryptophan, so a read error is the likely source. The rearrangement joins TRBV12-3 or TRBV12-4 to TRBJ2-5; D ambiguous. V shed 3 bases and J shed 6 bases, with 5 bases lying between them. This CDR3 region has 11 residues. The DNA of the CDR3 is TGTGCCAGCAGTTTTGGTCAGACCCAGTACCTC. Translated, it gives CASSFGQTQYL.

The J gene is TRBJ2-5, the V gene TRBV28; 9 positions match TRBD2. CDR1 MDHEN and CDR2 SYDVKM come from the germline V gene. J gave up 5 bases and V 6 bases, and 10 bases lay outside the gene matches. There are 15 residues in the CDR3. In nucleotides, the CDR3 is TGTGCCAGCAGCGCCCTAGCGGGGCGGCGTGAGACCCAGTACTTC. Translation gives CASSALAGRRETQYF.

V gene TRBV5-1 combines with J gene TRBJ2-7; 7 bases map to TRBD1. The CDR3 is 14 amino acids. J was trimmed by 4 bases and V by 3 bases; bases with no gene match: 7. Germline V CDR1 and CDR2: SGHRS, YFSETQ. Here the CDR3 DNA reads TGCGCCAGCAGCTCCCGACAGGGCTGGTACGAGCAGTACTTC. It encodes CASSSRQGWYEQYF. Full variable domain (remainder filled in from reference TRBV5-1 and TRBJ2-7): KAGVTQTPRYLIKTRGQQVTLSCSPISGHRSVSWYQQTPGQGLQFLFEYFSETQRNKGNFPGRFSGRQFSNSRSEMNVSTLELGDSALYLCASSSRQGWYEQYFGPGTRLTVT.

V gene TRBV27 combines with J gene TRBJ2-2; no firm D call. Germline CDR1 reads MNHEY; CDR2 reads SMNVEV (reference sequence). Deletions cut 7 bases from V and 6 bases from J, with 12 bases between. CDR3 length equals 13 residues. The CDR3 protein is CASTRLGAGELFF. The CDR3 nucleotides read TGTGCCAGCACTCGACTGGGCGCCGGGGAGCTGTTTTTT.

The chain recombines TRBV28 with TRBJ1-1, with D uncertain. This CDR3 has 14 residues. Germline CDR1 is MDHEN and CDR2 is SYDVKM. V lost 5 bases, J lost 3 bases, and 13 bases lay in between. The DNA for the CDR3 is TGTGCCAGCAGTCTTCAGAGCGTGGACACTGAAGCTTTCTTT. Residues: CASSLQSVDTEAFF.

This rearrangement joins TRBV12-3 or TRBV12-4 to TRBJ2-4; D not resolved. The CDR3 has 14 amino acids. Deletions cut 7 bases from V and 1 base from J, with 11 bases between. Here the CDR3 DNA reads TGTGCCAGCACCCCCACTACCGCCAAAAACATTCAGTACTTC. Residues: CASTPTTAKNIQYF.

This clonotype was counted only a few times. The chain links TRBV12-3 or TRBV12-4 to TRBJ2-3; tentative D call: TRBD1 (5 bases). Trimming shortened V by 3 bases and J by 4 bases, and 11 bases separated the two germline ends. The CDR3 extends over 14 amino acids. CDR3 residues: CASSLNWGPDTQYF. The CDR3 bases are TGTGCCAGCAGTTTGAATTGGGGCCCAGATACGCAGTATTTT.

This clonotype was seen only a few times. The CDR3 coding sequence is TGTGCCAGCACCCAGTCCCTATCTGGGGCCAACGTCCTGACTTTC. Translating it yields CASTQSLSGANVLTF. The chain carries TRBV27 and TRBJ2-6; D uncertain. The germline CDR1 and CDR2 sequences are MNHEY and SMNVEV (reference sequence). This CDR3 spans 15 amino acids. V was trimmed by 7 bases and J by 1 base, leaving 11 bases between them.

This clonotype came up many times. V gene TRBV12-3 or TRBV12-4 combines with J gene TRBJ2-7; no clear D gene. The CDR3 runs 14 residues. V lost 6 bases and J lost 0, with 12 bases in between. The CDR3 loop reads CASSFTSSSYEQYF. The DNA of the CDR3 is TGTGCCAGCAGCTTCACGTCTAGCTCCTACGAGCAGTACTTC.

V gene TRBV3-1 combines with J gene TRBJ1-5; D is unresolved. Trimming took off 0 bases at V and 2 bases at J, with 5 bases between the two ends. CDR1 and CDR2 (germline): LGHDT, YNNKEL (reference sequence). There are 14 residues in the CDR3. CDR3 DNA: TGTGCCAGCAGCCAAGACCAGGGCAATCAGCCCCAGCATTTT. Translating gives CASSQDQGNQPQHF.

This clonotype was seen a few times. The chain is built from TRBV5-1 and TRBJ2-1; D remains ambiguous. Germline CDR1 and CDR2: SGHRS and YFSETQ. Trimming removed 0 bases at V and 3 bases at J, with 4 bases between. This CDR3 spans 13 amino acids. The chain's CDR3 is CASSLDNYNEQFF. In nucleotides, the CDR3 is TGCGCCAGCAGCTTGGACAACTACAATGAGCAGTTCTTC. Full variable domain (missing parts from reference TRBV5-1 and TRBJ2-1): KAGVTQTPRYLIKTRGQQVTLSCSPISGHRSVSWYQQTPGQGLQFLFEYFSETQRNKGNFPGRFSGRQFSNSRSEMNVSTLELGDSALYLCASSLDNYNEQFFGPGTRLTVL.

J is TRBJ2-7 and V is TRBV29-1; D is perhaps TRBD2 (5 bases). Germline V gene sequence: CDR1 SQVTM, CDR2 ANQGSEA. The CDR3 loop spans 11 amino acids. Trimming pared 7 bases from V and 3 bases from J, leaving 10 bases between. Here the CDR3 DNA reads TGCAGCGGGACCCGGGGCTACGAGCAGTACTTC. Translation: CSGTRGYEQYF.

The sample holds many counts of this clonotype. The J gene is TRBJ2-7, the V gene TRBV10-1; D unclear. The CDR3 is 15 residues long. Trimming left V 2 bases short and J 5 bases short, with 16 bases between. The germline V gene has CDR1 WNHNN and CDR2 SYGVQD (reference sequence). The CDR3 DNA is TGCGCCAGCAGTGAGGGGATCGGCGTTTTCCACGAGCAGTACTTC. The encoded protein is CASSEGIGVFHEQYF.

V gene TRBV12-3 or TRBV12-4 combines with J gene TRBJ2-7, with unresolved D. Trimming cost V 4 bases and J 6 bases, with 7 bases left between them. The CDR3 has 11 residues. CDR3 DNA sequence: TGTGCCAGCAGTTGGGGTGGCGAGCAGTACTTC. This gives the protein CASSWGGEQYF.

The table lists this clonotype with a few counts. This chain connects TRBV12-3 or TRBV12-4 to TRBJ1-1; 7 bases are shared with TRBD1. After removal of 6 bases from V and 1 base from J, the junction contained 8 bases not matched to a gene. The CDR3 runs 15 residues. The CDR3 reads CASSKTGNPNTEAFF. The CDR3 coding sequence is TGTGCCAGCAGCAAGACAGGGAACCCGAACACTGAAGCTTTCTTT.

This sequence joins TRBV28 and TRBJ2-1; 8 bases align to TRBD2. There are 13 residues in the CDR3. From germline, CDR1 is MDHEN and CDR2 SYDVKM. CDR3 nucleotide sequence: TGTGCGGGCCGGACTAGCCTTAACAATGAGCAGTTCTTC. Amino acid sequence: CAGRTSLNNEQFF.

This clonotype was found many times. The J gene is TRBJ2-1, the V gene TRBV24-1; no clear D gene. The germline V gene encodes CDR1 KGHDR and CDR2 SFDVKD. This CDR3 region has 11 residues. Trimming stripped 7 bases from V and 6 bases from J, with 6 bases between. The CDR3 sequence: CATRDVNEQFF. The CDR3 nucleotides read TGTGCCACCAGGGACGTCAATGAGCAGTTCTTC.

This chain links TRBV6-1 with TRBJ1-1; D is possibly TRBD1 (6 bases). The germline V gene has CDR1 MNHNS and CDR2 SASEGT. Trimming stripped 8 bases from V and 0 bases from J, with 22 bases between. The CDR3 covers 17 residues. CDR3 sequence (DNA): TGTGCCAGCGCCTCGGACAGTCTGCTGCCCATGAACACTGAAGCTTTCTTT. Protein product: CASASDSLLPMNTEAFF.